Here is one T cell receptor beta chain with its context. Its specificity is unknown. The junction does not match germline at one end; this may be a read error. The source of the sample is a study of regulatory T cells in long-lasting Graves disease. Study-level information: Over-5-year antithyroid drug use with positive TSH receptor antibodies defined persistent Graves' disease in the study.

Construction of TCR beta libraries relied on iRepertoire HTBI primers and on Arm-PCR targeting CDR3 regions. TCRdb called the multiplex PCR reads again in MiXCR, with one record for every CDR3 protein. The table shows 500,000 to 800,000 distinct CDR3 sequences, with about 30% occurring only once. Study-wide findings and caveats: Having few samples may have compromised the accuracy. Persistent Graves' patients had lower TCR diversity than newly diagnosed ones.

Time point in this sample: persistent/refractory GD, antithyroid drugs over 5 years with positive TRAb. Construction of the TCR library relied on RNA isolated from PBMCs. Recruitment took place at an endocrinology department in Xi'an, China. This CDR3 comprises 13 residues. The germline gives CDR1 SGHRS, CDR2 YFSETQ. This rearrangement joins TRBV5-1 to TRBJ1-2; D not resolved. The clonotype comes from a female donor with Graves disease. The sample in question was peripheral blood mononuclear cells (PBMCs), obtained when the disease was refractory, from a patient treated with antithyroid drugs. CDR3 loop: CASSLSVSYGCTF. The CDR3 nucleotides are TGCGCCAGCAGCTTAAGTGTCAGCTATGGCTGCACCTTC.